The 30 T cell receptor beta chains given below trace back to one sample, sequenced in a study of identical twins. TCRdb reprocessed the 5' RACE reads via MiXCR and lists one record per CDR3 protein. This sample has fewer than 800,000 distinct CDR3 sequences; about 7.1% occur once, and the top ten carry less than 2%. These data were likewise used in another study, on yellow fever vaccine responses in identical twins.

What was sequenced was PBMCs. The receptors derive from a woman in her late teens or twenties in good health.

This clonotype was counted a few times. V is TRBV6-5 and J is TRBJ2-2, with 10 bases identical to TRBD1. CDR3 length: 16 residues. CDR1 and CDR2 from the germline V gene are MNHEY and SVGAGI. V gave up 2 bases and J gave up 4 bases; unmatched junction bases: 4. CDR3 protein: CASSYGTGVGTGELFF. CDR3 nucleotide sequence: TGTGCCAGCAGTTACGGGACAGGGGTCGGCACCGGGGAGCTGTTTTTT.

The gene calls are TRBV20-1 and TRBJ2-7; TRBD1 aligns across 11 bases. The CDR3 contains 13 residues. Germline CDR1 is DFQATT and CDR2 is SNEGSKA (reference sequence). Trimming at V came to 5 bases and at J to 2 bases, leaving 2 bases not matched to a gene. The CDR3 sequence is CSAGQGAPYEQYV. DNA of the CDR3: TGCAGTGCTGGACAGGGGGCCCCCTACGAGCAGTACGTC.

This clonotype has more than one count but fewer than ten. The rearrangement uses TRBV24-1 and TRBJ2-7, with D perhaps TRBD2 (6 bases). This CDR3 contains 13 residues. Germline CDR1 KGHDR, CDR2 SFDVKD. Trimming removed 8 bases at V and 5 bases at J, with 15 bases between. This CDR3 is CATTGLDNHEQYF. CDR3 nucleotide sequence: TGTGCCACCACGGGACTCGACAACCACGAGCAGTACTTC.

This clonotype was seen only a few times. The chain recombines TRBV2 with TRBJ2-1; D call uncertain. Trimming stripped 10 bases from V and 10 bases from J, with 11 bases between. The germline CDR1 and CDR2 sequences are SNHLY and FYNNEI. The CDR3 consists of 10 residues. The CDR3 nucleotides are TGTGCCACCCTACTGAGGGAGCAGTTCTTC. Translation gives CATLLREQFF.

This clonotype came up many times. The chain combines TRBV12-5 with TRBJ2-5; TRBD2 matches 13 bases. The CDR3 consists of 17 residues. Trimming took 6 bases from V and 5 from J; bases not matched to a gene: 12. Per germline, CDR1 LGHNT and CDR2 FRNRAP. The CDR3 reads CASGPGTSGISGETQYF. In DNA form, the CDR3 reads TGTGCTAGTGGGCCCGGGACTAGCGGGATTTCGGGGGAGACCCAGTACTTC.

This clonotype was recorded at least ten times. This rearrangement joins TRBV12-3 or TRBV12-4 to TRBJ1-5; D call uncertain. V was shortened by 4 bases and J by 5 bases, with 12 bases between the two germline ends. This CDR3 has 14 residues. CDR3: CASSSPDAYQPQHF. CDR3 coding DNA: TGTGCCAGCAGTTCCCCGGACGCTTATCAGCCCCAGCATTTT.

The gene calls are TRBV29-1 and TRBJ2-1; the D gene could be TRBD1 or TRBD2 (5 bases each). This CDR3 is built from 16 residues. Trimming removed 1 base at V and 0 bases at J, with 13 bases between. The V gene's germline CDR1 is SQVTM and CDR2 ANQGSEA. CDR3 coding DNA: TGCAGCGTTGAAGGTAGTCCGAGGGGCTCCTACAATGAGCAGTTCTTC. Translating gives CSVEGSPRGSYNEQFF.

The chain has TRBV7-3 and TRBJ2-5; D is ambiguous. The CDR3 is made up of 13 amino acids. With 5 bases removed from V and 1 base from J, the gap between germline ends came to 8 bases. CDR1 and CDR2 from the germline V gene are SGHTA and FQGTGA. The DNA for the CDR3 is TGTGCCAGCAGCCCCATGCCCCAAGAGACCCAGTACTTC. It yields the protein CASSPMPQETQYF.

The table lists this clonotype with a few counts. V is TRBV20-1 and J is TRBJ2-5; no reliable D call. The V gene lost 6 bases and the J gene lost 2 bases, with 13 bases spanning the gap. CDR3 length: 13 amino acids. Per germline, CDR1 DFQATT and CDR2 SNEGSKA (reference sequence). In nucleotides, the CDR3 is TGCAGTGCCCACGGGCAGATTCAAGAGACCCAGTACTTC. Translating it yields CSAHGQIQETQYF.

This chain links TRBV25-1 with TRBJ2-5, with D possibly matching TRBD1 (5 bases). CDR1 and CDR2 (germline): MGHDK, SYGVNS. The CDR3 length is 14 residues. The germline V and J ends were trimmed by 3 bases and 3 bases, with 11 bases remaining between them. CDR3 in DNA: TGTGCCAGCAGTGAGGCAGGGAAAGAAGAGACCCAGTACTTC. This codes for CASSEAGKEETQYF.

The sample holds a few counts of this clonotype. The rearrangement links TRBV20-1 to TRBJ2-1, with no clear D. The CDR3 covers 12 residues. Per germline, CDR1 DFQATT and CDR2 SNEGSKA (reference sequence). V shed 1 base and J shed 10 bases, with 11 bases lying between them. The CDR3 nucleotides are TGCAGTGCTAGAGGAGTCGGAGACGAGCAGTTCTTC. It is translated as CSARGVGDEQFF.

This clonotype was seen only a few times. The chain employs TRBV4-2 and TRBJ2-3; 8 bases agree with TRBD2. Per germline, CDR1 LGHNA and CDR2 YNFKEQ. V shed 1 base and J 4 bases; nucleotides not matched to a gene: 7. CDR3 length: 16 residues. CDR3 sequence: CASSQGEGLGPDTQYF. The CDR3 nucleotides are TGTGCCAGCAGCCAAGGGGAGGGACTAGGGCCAGATACGCAGTATTTT.

The chain links TRBV12-3 or TRBV12-4 to TRBJ1-2; D ambiguous. The germline V and J ends were trimmed by 3 bases and 5 bases, with 13 bases remaining between them. The CDR3 has 14 amino acids. The CDR3 sequence is CASSFSNWDYGYTF. The CDR3 DNA is TGTGCCAGCAGTTTCTCAAACTGGGATTATGGCTACACCTTC.

This clonotype was seen ten or more times. V usage is TRBV7-9 and J usage is TRBJ2-4, with D tentatively TRBD1 or TRBD2 (5 bases each). There are 14 residues in the CDR3. CDR1 is SEHNR, CDR2 FQNEAQ, per germline (reference sequence). The ends were cut back, 3 bases at V and 6 bases at J, with 12 bases in the middle. The DNA of the CDR3 is TGTGCCAGCAGCTTGGAATCAGGGAGAAACATTCAGTACTTC. Protein: CASSLESGRNIQYF.

V and J are TRBV5-5 and TRBJ2-7; D may be TRBD2 (6 bases). CDR3 length: 16 amino acids. V shed 4 bases and J shed 1 base, with 18 bases lying between them. Per germline, CDR1 SGHKS and CDR2 YYEKEE (reference sequence). CDR3 sequence: CASSPWGSGPSYEQYF. The CDR3 DNA sequence: TGTGCCAGCAGCCCCTGGGGTAGCGGCCCTTCCTACGAGCAGTACTTC.

The chain combines TRBV10-1 with TRBJ2-7; TRBD1 matches at 7 bases. Trimming took 0 bases from V and 2 from J; bases not matched to a gene: 7. The CDR3 runs 16 residues. CDR1 and CDR2 from the germline V gene are WNHNN and SYGVQD (reference sequence). This CDR3 reads CASSESVGGKPYEQYF. CDR3 in DNA: TGCGCCAGCAGTGAGTCCGTAGGGGGCAAGCCCTACGAGCAGTACTTC.

The rearrangement uses TRBV12-3 or TRBV12-4 and TRBJ2-7; the D gene is possibly TRBD1 (6 bases). This CDR3 spans 17 amino acids. The V gene lost 6 bases and the J gene lost 4 bases, with 25 bases spanning the gap. In DNA, the CDR3 is TGTGCCAGCAGCTTGTCCGACGGTAGGGGGTTGGGGTACGAGCAGTACTTC. Its translation: CASSLSDGRGLGYEQYF.

This clonotype occurred many times. This sequence joins TRBV3-1 and TRBJ1-1, with 9 bases fitting TRBD1. Per germline, CDR1 LGHDT and CDR2 YNNKEL (reference sequence). The V segment lost 5 bases and the J segment 5 bases; nucleotides outside the gene matches: 3. This CDR3 is 13 amino acids long. In DNA form, the CDR3 reads TGTGCCAGCAGCGACAGGGGGAGGACTGAAGCTTTCTTT. This sequence encodes CASSDRGRTEAFF.

This clonotype was counted between two and nine times. The CDR3 coding sequence is TGTGCCAGCAGCCGGGACAGGGGGCGATCCCCCTACGAGCAGTACTTC. Translated, it gives CASSRDRGRSPYEQYF. This chain connects TRBV7-2 to TRBJ2-7, with 12 bases aligning to TRBD1. The junction had 7 bases not matched to a gene; V was cut back by 5 bases and J by 2 bases. CDR1 SGHTA and CDR2 FQGNSA come from the germline V gene. CDR3 size: 16 residues.

There are a few counts of this clonotype. V and J are TRBV5-1 and TRBJ2-1; a weak D match, TRBD2 (6 bases). From germline, CDR1 is SGHRS and CDR2 YFSETQ. With 4 bases removed from V and 8 bases from J, the gap between germline ends came to 13 bases. This CDR3 is 13 amino acids long. The chain's CDR3 is CASSGSSVDEQFF. CDR3 nucleotides: TGCGCCAGCAGCGGGTCTAGCGTTGATGAGCAGTTCTTC.

This clonotype was seen at least ten times. CDR3 DNA sequence: TGTGCCAGCAGTTTAAGCCCCTGGACTGAAGCTTTCTTT. Encoded protein: CASSLSPWTEAFF. The chain is built from TRBV27 and TRBJ1-1; unclear D gene. The V gene lost 2 bases and the J gene lost 5 bases, with 9 bases spanning the gap. The CDR3 covers 13 residues. CDR1 and CDR2 from the germline V gene are MNHEY and SMNVEV (reference sequence).

This clonotype was recorded many times. The chain uses TRBV5-1 and TRBJ2-7; unclear D gene. CDR1 and CDR2 from the germline V gene are SGHRS and YFSETQ. Between the trimmed V and J ends, which lost 5 bases and 2 bases, there was a span of 8 bases. The CDR3 length is 12 residues. CDR3 residues: CASRGSTYEQYF. The CDR3 DNA is TGCGCCAGCAGAGGCTCCACCTACGAGCAGTACTTC.

In this sample, this clonotype turned up many times. The V gene is TRBV15, the J gene TRBJ1-1, with 10 bases that match TRBD1. This CDR3 region has 17 residues. Trimming removed 3 bases from V and 2 bases from J; junction bases left unmatched: 9. Germline V CDR1 and CDR2: LNHNV, YYDKDF (reference sequence). CDR3 in DNA: TGTGCCACCAGCAGCCCCGAGGGGACAGGGGCTAACACTGAAGCTTTCTTT. This codes for CATSSPEGTGANTEAFF.

V is TRBV19 and J is TRBJ2-2, with D possibly TRBD2 on 6 matching bases. The CDR3 is made up of 16 amino acids. The germline V and J ends were trimmed by 6 bases and 1 base, with 15 bases remaining between them. Germline V gene data show CDR1 as LNHDA and CDR2 as SQIVND (reference sequence). The CDR3 loop is CASRPPGLRNTGELFF. CDR3 nucleotide sequence: TGTGCCAGTAGGCCCCCGGGACTGAGGAACACCGGGGAGCTGTTTTTT.

This clonotype was observed at least ten times. The gene calls are TRBV29-1 and TRBJ2-1; 10 nucleotides agree with TRBD2. CDR1 is SQVTM, CDR2 ANQGSEA, per germline. V dropped 6 bases and J dropped 1; count of bases not matched to a gene: 3. There are 14 residues in the CDR3. This chain's CDR3 is CSVAGGSSYNEQFF. CDR3 coding DNA: TGCAGCGTAGCGGGGGGGAGTTCCTACAATGAGCAGTTCTTC.

This clonotype showed up many times. The genes are TRBV6-1 and TRBJ2-6, with a weak D call TRBD1 (7 bases). Trimming shortened V by 5 bases and J by 2 bases, and 19 bases separated the two germline ends. CDR3 length equals 18 residues. Per germline, CDR1 MNHNS and CDR2 SASEGT. Here the CDR3 reads CASSPPPRGAPGANVLTF. The CDR3 DNA follows: TGTGCCAGCAGTCCCCCCCCCAGGGGGGCACCTGGGGCCAACGTCCTGACTTTC.

V gene TRBV12-3 or TRBV12-4 combines with J gene TRBJ2-2; weak D call: TRBD1 (6 bases). The CDR3 is made up of 15 amino acids. Trimming cost V 7 bases and J 4 bases, with 16 bases left between them. CDR3 coding DNA: TGTGCCAGCAAGTGGCAGGGGCCCAGCACCGGGGAGCTGTTTTTT. It codes for CASKWQGPSTGELFF.

This clonotype has only a few counts. The rearrangement joins TRBV11-2 to TRBJ2-1, with 7 bases identical to TRBD2. Germline V gene lookup returns CDR1 SGHAT and CDR2 FQNNGV. With V trimmed by 5 bases and J by 5 bases, 9 bases remained unmatched. This CDR3 region has 15 residues. DNA for the CDR3: TGTGCCAGCAGCCGTCGGCTAGCGGAAAACAATGAGCAGTTCTTC. Translating gives CASSRRLAENNEQFF.

This clonotype was seen ten or more times. The chain recombines TRBV6-1 with TRBJ1-4; 12 bases agree with TRBD1. This CDR3 has 18 amino acids. Germline V CDR1 and CDR2: MNHNS, SASEGT. The ends lost 7 bases at V and 7 bases at J; junction bases unmatched: 16. The CDR3 here is CASMEYRDRGPSIEKLFF. CDR3 DNA sequence: TGTGCCAGCATGGAATATCGGGACAGGGGGCCATCAATTGAAAAACTGTTTTTT.

In its sample, this clonotype was seen a few times. The CDR3 protein is CASSVPGQGNLETQYF. CDR3 sequence (DNA): TGTGCCAGCAGTGTCCCGGGACAGGGTAACTTAGAGACCCAGTACTTC. The chain recombines TRBV28 with TRBJ2-5; the match to TRBD1 covers 9 bases. The length of the CDR3 is 16 residues. Germline values: CDR1 MDHEN, CDR2 SYDVKM. With V trimmed by 5 bases and J by 4 bases, 11 bases remained unmatched. The whole variable domain, filled in from reference TRBV28 and TRBJ2-5, reads DVKVTQSSRYLVKRTGEKVFLECVQDMDHENMFWYRQDPGLGLRLIYFSYDVKMKEKGDIPEGYSVSREKKERFSLILESASTNQTSMYLCASSVPGQGNLETQYFGPGTRLLVL.